This TCR beta chain is drawn from a study of spatial heterogeneity in lung cancer (dated by TCRdb to between 2017 and 2020). Broadly, across the study: Samples were obtained from around 72 patients with early-stage, untreated non-small cell lung cancer from the lung TRACERx cohort. Follow-up PBMC samples were sequenced whenever available, and the median time to follow-up was roughly two years after resection. Beta-chain transcripts were consistently detected in greater numbers than alpha-chain transcripts, which likely reflected higher beta-chain transcript abundance. In the raw uncorrected reads, each unique combination of TCR and UMI appeared more than ten times on average. In non-small cell lung cancer, the study made a quantitative comparison of TCR alpha and beta repertoires among multiple tumor regions, matched nontumor lung and blood. Nonsynonymous mutation counts, determined by whole-exome sequencing of tumor tissue, were related to TCR repertoire features. Both alpha and beta chains were TCR-sequenced in 200 to 250 tumor regions, some 64 matched nontumor lung samples and around 50 PBMC samples obtained at surgery.

What the time point label conveys for this sample: blood at routine non-recurrence follow-up after resection. Without any cell sorting, TCR sequencing was performed on whole RNA extracted either from tumor and nontumor lung tissue or from cryopreserved PBMC samples. A patient was chosen for TCR sequencing only when enough RNA was available from at least two tumor regions. Study-wide findings and limitations: Confirming at a functional level the hypothesis that regional TCRs recognize regional mutations was considered to require additional single-cell paired TCR alpha and beta sequencing. Ubiquitous expanded tumor TCRs showed up in blood more often at tumor resection than at routine follow-up. Comparisons of baseline and follow-up blood repertoires included only approximately 13 patients.

In regard to this clonotype: Its recognized antigen is unknown. Per-base quality was not reported, and no clone a single base away is much larger than it.

Spanning cysteine to phenylalanine, the CDR3 consists of 12 amino acids. The CDR3 DNA has 36 bases and is translated from base 1. CDR1 and CDR2 are drawn from the germline V gene: MDHEN, SYDVKM. V was cut back by 5 bases and J by 6 bases, leaving a gap of 9 bases between them. The library was generated by 5' RACE. Sequencing was carried out with a NextSeq 500. In the TCR library protocol, a unique molecular identifier was attached to each TCR cDNA molecule so that PCR and sequencing errors could be corrected. The paper's processing steps were these. TCR identification, UMI-based error correction and CDR3 extraction were performed with Decombinator tools. TCRs above a frequency of 2 per 1,000, corresponding to the top 1% of the tumor frequency distribution, were defined as expanded. Each repertoire was subsampled 100 times to 5,000 TCRs, after which Renyi diversity was computed with the R vegan package. To build CDR3 similarity networks, amino acid triplet string-kernel similarity was used, and CDR3s were connected when their pairwise similarity was above 0.82. Using fastp at Q25 and MiXCR, TCRdb reprocessed the public reads and kept productive beta chains. Each entry is one CDR3 protein sequence, shown with its most common DNA and genes. The V and J calls come from TCRdb's annotation, not from the publication. The sample records roughly 71,000 distinct CDR3 sequences, around 8.9% of which are singletons. The ten most abundant clones make up around 1.9% of the sample.

This TCR was recovered from a female donor with early-stage non-small cell lung cancer. The receptor chain draws on TRBV28 and TRBJ2-3, and the D gene may be TRBD1, 6 bases matching. Sample: PBMCs, taken at follow-up. The bases read TGTGCCAGCAGTCCCCAGGGGGATACGCAGTATTTT. It translates to CASSPQGDTQYF.